This passage covers 15 T cell receptor beta chains from one sample sequenced in a study of blood T cell repertoires in COVID-19. The data were produced by immunoSEQ multiplex PCR, yet TCRdb's version contains in-frame clones alone and is incomplete. The table has about 150,000 clones, roughly 80% seen once; the top ten hold roughly 3%. The specimen sequenced was peripheral blood. These receptors came from a woman older than 75 with acute or convalescent COVID-19.

The V gene is TRBV5-1, the J gene TRBJ2-3; D may be TRBD1 (7 bases). The germline V gene has CDR1 SGHRS and CDR2 YFSETQ. The CDR3 covers 18 residues. Trimming left V 5 bases short and J 2 bases short, with 24 bases between. The CDR3 DNA follows: TGCGCCAGCAGTTTTGGAGGGGGCGCGACGTTAGACACAGATACGCAGTATTTT. It is translated as CASSFGGGATLDTDTQYF.

The CDR3 region is CASSLGTGGNTEAFF. The DNA of the CDR3 is TGTGCCAGCAGCTTAGGGACAGGGGGCAATACTGAAGCTTTCTTT. J is TRBJ1-1 and V is TRBV7-6; 11 nucleotides line up with TRBD1. Germline V lookup: CDR1 SGHVS, CDR2 FNYEAQ. The CDR3 consists of 15 residues. Unmatched junction bases numbered 3, after V lost 1 base and J lost 5 bases.

The chain combines TRBV6-2 or TRBV6-3 with TRBJ1-4; 11 bases map to TRBD1. The CDR3 contains 15 residues. The V segment lost 6 bases and the J segment 7 bases; nucleotides outside the gene matches: 7. Germline CDR1 and CDR2: MNHEY and SVGEGT. CDR3 sequence reads: CASSQPGQGGEKLFF. DNA for the CDR3: TGTGCCAGCAGCCAACCGGGACAGGGGGGTGAAAAACTGTTTTTT.

V gene TRBV7-8 combines with J gene TRBJ1-1, with D perhaps TRBD1 (5 bases). Germline values: CDR1 SGHVS, CDR2 FQNEAQ. Deletions cut 2 bases from V and 0 bases from J, with 16 bases between. The CDR3 runs to 17 residues. CDR3 DNA sequence: TGTGCCAGCAGCTTACGACGGACACCCCGAATGAACACTGAAGCTTTCTTT. It specifies CASSLRRTPRMNTEAFF.

The chain carries TRBV6-6 and TRBJ1-5; 9 bases map to TRBD1. CDR1 MNHNY and CDR2 SVGAGI come from the germline V gene (reference sequence). V dropped 8 bases and J dropped 6; count of bases not matched to a gene: 14. The CDR3 runs to 16 residues. CDR3 loop: CASGGEQGAHIQPQHF. CDR3 coding DNA: TGTGCCAGCGGGGGAGAACAGGGGGCGCATATTCAGCCCCAGCATTTT.

The chain uses TRBV14 and TRBJ1-4, with D unresolved. Trimming took off 1 base at V and 6 bases at J, with 9 bases between the two ends. Germline V lookup: CDR1 SGHDN, CDR2 FVKESK. The CDR3 runs 14 residues. CDR3 DNA sequence: TGTGCCAGCAGCCAAGTGAGGGAGTATGAAAAACTGTTTTTT. Protein: CASSQVREYEKLFF.

This sequence joins TRBV2 and TRBJ1-6; 7 bases align to TRBD1. CDR3 length equals 15 residues. V shed 1 base and J 7 bases; nucleotides not matched to a gene: 4. CDR1 is SNHLY and CDR2 is FYNNEI in the germline V gene. CDR3 in DNA: TGTGCCAGCAGTGAAGTCACAGGGGACAATTCACCCCTCCACTTT. This sequence encodes CASSEVTGDNSPLHF.

As DNA, the CDR3 is TGTGCCAGCAGTTTATGGGCACAGATCTCTGGGGCCAACGTCCTGACTTTC. This translates into CASSLWAQISGANVLTF. This chain joins TRBV27 and TRBJ2-6; D remains ambiguous. The CDR3 has 17 residues. Trimming left V 1 base short and J 0 bases short, with 10 bases between. Germline V gene sequence: CDR1 MNHEY, CDR2 SMNVEV (reference sequence).

The rearrangement uses TRBV6-5 and TRBJ1-4; D uncertain. This CDR3 contains 14 residues. Germline CDR1 MNHEY, CDR2 SVGAGI. V was shortened by 3 bases and J by 7 bases, with 12 bases between the two germline ends. CDR3 sequence: CASSYREFSEKLFF. Written as DNA, the CDR3 is TGTGCCAGCAGTTATCGGGAGTTCAGTGAAAAACTGTTTTTT.

Regarding this clone: Other DNA sequences in this sample translate to the same CDR3. The rearrangement links TRBV5-1 to TRBJ1-5; 10 bases are a match to TRBD1. The CDR3 is made up of 15 amino acids. Germline V gene lookup returns CDR1 SGHRS and CDR2 YFSETQ. V dropped 2 bases and J dropped 2; count of bases not matched to a gene: 1. The CDR3 region has the DNA TGCGCCAGCAGCTTAGGGACAGGGGGCAATCAGCCCCAGCATTTT. This codes for CASSLGTGGNQPQHF.

This clone came up a few times. The chain has TRBV7-9 and TRBJ2-1, with a possible D match to TRBD2 (6 bases). Trimming left V 1 base short and J 6 bases short, with 7 bases between. From germline, CDR1 is SEHNR and CDR2 FQNEAQ (reference sequence). The CDR3 is 13 residues long. The CDR3 sequence: CASSLGLVNEQFF. The CDR3 nucleotides read TGTGCCAGCAGCTTAGGACTAGTCAATGAGCAGTTCTTC.

The chain combines TRBV5-1 with TRBJ1-3; no definite D call. The germline CDR1 and CDR2 sequences are SGHRS and YFSETQ. V dropped 0 bases and J dropped 1 base, with 14 bases sitting between them. This CDR3 region has 17 residues. DNA of the CDR3: TGCGCCAGCAGCTTGGCCCCCGCCGAGAGATCTGGAAACACCATATATTTT. This sequence encodes CASSLAPAERSGNTIYF.

This rearrangement joins TRBV30 to TRBJ1-2; D gene uncertain. V shed 0 bases and J shed 0 bases, with 5 bases lying between them. There are 13 residues in the CDR3. CDR1 is GTSNPN and CDR2 is SVGIG in the germline V gene (reference sequence). CDR3 amino acids: CAWSVNTNYGYTF. The CDR3 nucleotides read TGTGCCTGGAGTGTTAATACTAACTATGGCTACACCTTC.

CDR3: CASSDTVQGNCYEQYF. CDR3 coding DNA: TGCGCCAGCAGTGACACCGTACAGGGGAATTGCTACGAGCAGTACTTC. This sequence joins TRBV10-1 and TRBJ2-7, with 7 positions matching TRBD1. CDR1 and CDR2 from the germline V gene are WNHNN and SYGVQD (reference sequence). V lost 3 bases and J lost 3; bases outside the gene matches: 11. This CDR3 contains 16 residues.

The chain links TRBV18 to TRBJ2-5, with TRBD1 identical over 7 bases. Germline trimming cut 0 bases from V and 3 bases from J; bases unmatched to any gene: 1. This CDR3 region has 14 residues. CDR1 and CDR2 from the germline V gene are KGHSH and LQKENI. CDR3 in amino acids: CASSPPTGKETQYF. Written as DNA, the CDR3 is TGTGCCAGCTCACCACCGACAGGGAAAGAGACCCAGTACTTC.